The 24 T cell receptor beta chains below all came from one sample that was sequenced in a study of shared clonotypes between healthy human individuals. TCRdb's table, derived via immunoSEQ multiplex PCR, lists solely in-frame clones and lacks some. Among 950,000 to 1,100,000 clones, about three quarters were seen once, and the ten largest hold about 1.5%. The sequencing input was memory CD4+ T cells sorted from blood. Subset of the sample: CD45RA-negative fraction. The receptors here all came from a man aged 18 to 29 in good health.

This clone appeared once. This chain uses TRBV19 with TRBJ1-5, with D tentatively TRBD1 (6 bases). The germline gives CDR1 LNHDA, CDR2 SQIVND (reference sequence). V was cut by 8 bases and J by 6 bases, with 20 bases left in between. The CDR3 contains 15 residues. CDR3 region: CASSTPRGTTQPQHF. In nucleotides, the CDR3 is TGTGCCAGTTCCACTCCTCGAGGGACAACTCAGCCCCAGCATTTT.

This sequence joins TRBV28 and TRBJ1-1; TRBD1 matches at 8 bases. The junction had 6 bases not matched to a gene; V was cut back by 2 bases and J by 4 bases. CDR3 size: 15 residues. Germline lookup yields CDR1 MDHEN and CDR2 SYDVKM. The CDR3 loop is CASSLVRGQGTEAFF. CDR3 nucleotide sequence: TGTGCCAGCAGTTTAGTCAGGGGGCAGGGCACTGAAGCTTTCTTT.

The V call is TRBV7-2, the J call TRBJ2-7; the match to TRBD1 covers 8 bases. This CDR3 is built from 16 residues. J was trimmed by 5 bases and V by 4 bases; bases with no gene match: 13. CDR1 SGHTA and CDR2 FQGNSA come from the germline V gene. In nucleotides, the CDR3 is TGTGCCAGCAGCTCCGATTTTTATCAGGGGGCCCACGAGCAGTACTTC. It translates to CASSSDFYQGAHEQYF.

The V gene is TRBV10-3, the J gene TRBJ2-3, with 9 bases lining up with TRBD1. This CDR3 contains 16 residues. Germline CDR1 and CDR2: ENHRY and SYGVKD. Unmatched junction bases numbered 5, after V lost 1 base and J lost 3 bases. The CDR3 DNA reads as TGTGCCATCAGTGAGTACTTACAGGGGGCAACAGATACGCAGTATTTT. Its translation: CAISEYLQGATDTQYF.

V usage is TRBV5-4 and J usage is TRBJ1-2; TRBD1 matches at 7 bases. This CDR3 comprises 14 residues. The germline gives CDR1 SGHNT, CDR2 YYREEE (reference sequence). The J segment lost 6 bases and the V segment lost 3 bases, leaving 8 bases of the junction unmatched. Here the CDR3 reads CASSSFDRVNGYTF. CDR3 bases: TGTGCCAGCAGCTCTTTCGACAGGGTAAATGGCTACACCTTC.

V and J are TRBV5-4 and TRBJ1-1; D call uncertain. This CDR3 spans 13 amino acids. The V end lost 4 bases, the J end lost 5 bases, and 12 bases lay between the germline ends. Germline V gene sequence: CDR1 SGHNT, CDR2 YYREEE (reference sequence). CDR3 residues: CASSRDRQTEAFF. For the CDR3, the DNA is TGTGCCAGCAGCCGCGACCGTCAGACTGAAGCTTTCTTT.

Only one count was recorded for this clone. The chain links TRBV7-9 to TRBJ2-1, with 8 bases fitting TRBD1. Trimming at V came to 0 bases and at J to 8 bases, leaving 18 bases not matched to a gene. This CDR3 has 19 amino acids. Per germline, CDR1 SEHNR and CDR2 FQNEAQ (reference sequence). CDR3 amino acids: CASSLARGTDRGLSDEQFF. CDR3 DNA sequence: TGTGCCAGCAGCTTAGCGAGGGGTACTGACAGGGGTTTAAGTGATGAGCAGTTCTTC. Full variable domain (remainder filled in from reference TRBV7-9 and TRBJ2-1): DTGVSQNPRHKITKRGQNVTFRCDPISEHNRLYWYRQTLGQGPEFLTYFQNEAQLEKSRLLSDRFSAERPKGSFSTLEIQRTEQGDSAMYLCASSLARGTDRGLSDEQFFGPGTRLTVL.

Concerning this clone: The sample contains more than one DNA sequence encoding this CDR3. The chain recombines TRBV2 with TRBJ2-2, with 11 bases lining up with TRBD1. Trimming cost V 6 bases and J 5 bases; bases outside gene matches: 2. Germline values: CDR1 SNHLY, CDR2 FYNNEI. The CDR3 is 14 amino acids. Here the CDR3 DNA reads TGTGCCAGCAGCGGGACAGGGGGAACCGGGGAGCTGTTTTTT. Amino acid sequence: CASSGTGGTGELFF.

This clone was seen a few times. The chain combines TRBV14 with TRBJ2-1; 10 bases agree with TRBD2. CDR1 and CDR2 (germline): SGHDN, FVKESK. The CDR3 spans 17 residues. Germline trimming cut 1 base from V and 7 bases from J; bases unmatched to any gene: 10. CDR3 nucleotide sequence: TGTGCCAGCAGCCAAGCTGTAAGCGGGGGGGCCGGGAATGAGCAGTTCTTC. It encodes CASSQAVSGGAGNEQFF.

The chain combines TRBV5-1 with TRBJ2-5; either TRBD1 or TRBD2 may supply D (5 bases each). The CDR3 length is 15 residues. The ends were cut back, 5 bases at V and 0 bases at J, with 14 bases in the middle. Germline values: CDR1 SGHRS, CDR2 YFSETQ. Here the CDR3 reads CASRVTGLYQETQYF. The CDR3 DNA reads as TGCGCCAGCAGAGTTACGGGGCTGTACCAAGAGACCCAGTACTTC.

The sample holds one count of this clone. This rearrangement joins TRBV18 to TRBJ2-1; 7 nucleotides agree with TRBD2. V shed 2 bases and J 7 bases; nucleotides not matched to a gene: 11. Germline CDR1 KGHSH, CDR2 LQKENI. This CDR3 is built from 16 residues. The CDR3 nucleotides are TGTGCCAGCTCACCAGGGATACGGGGGGACTTTAATGAGCAGTTCTTC. Residues: CASSPGIRGDFNEQFF.

This clone was picked up one time. The chain employs TRBV6-1 and TRBJ1-1, with D hard to call. The V gene's germline CDR1 is MNHNS and CDR2 SASEGT. The CDR3 totals 14 residues. Trimming removed 1 base at V and 2 bases at J, with 8 bases between. CDR3 region: CASSEGPINTEAFF. The CDR3 bases are TGTGCCAGCAGTGAAGGACCGATAAACACTGAAGCTTTCTTT.

The rearrangement joins TRBV30 to TRBJ2-2; D is perhaps TRBD2 (7 bases). The CDR3 contains 13 residues. V was trimmed by 4 bases and J by 6 bases, leaving 12 bases between them. Germline loops: CDR1 GTSNPN, CDR2 SVGIG (reference sequence). The CDR3 reads CAWNGGGAGELFF. CDR3 DNA: TGTGCCTGGAATGGGGGGGGCGCCGGGGAGCTGTTTTTT.

The chain is built from TRBV7-9 and TRBJ2-2, with D maybe TRBD2 (6 bases). Germline V gene lookup returns CDR1 SEHNR and CDR2 FQNEAQ (reference sequence). This CDR3 has 15 amino acids. The germline V and J ends were trimmed by 4 bases and 3 bases, with 12 bases remaining between them. The CDR3 sequence: CASSWLWGDTGELFF. For the CDR3, the DNA is TGTGCCAGCAGCTGGTTGTGGGGGGACACCGGGGAGCTGTTTTTT. Based on the CDR3 plus reference TRBV7-9 and TRBJ2-2, the full variable domain is DTGVSQNPRHKITKRGQNVTFRCDPISEHNRLYWYRQTLGQGPEFLTYFQNEAQLEKSRLLSDRFSAERPKGSFSTLEIQRTEQGDSAMYLCASSWLWGDTGELFFGEGSRLTVL.

This sequence joins TRBV2 and TRBJ1-5, with 9 bases fitting TRBD1. V was clipped by 9 bases and J by 3 bases; unmatched bases: 3. The CDR3 is 13 residues long. Germline V lookup: CDR1 SNHLY, CDR2 FYNNEI. DNA for the CDR3: TGTGCCAGTGACAGGGGGAACAATCAGCCCCAGCATTTT. Translated, it gives CASDRGNNQPQHF.

The CDR3 spells CASSYIRTGPGETQYF. As DNA, the CDR3 is TGTGCCAGCAGCTACATACGGACAGGGCCGGGGGAGACCCAGTACTTC. The chain couples TRBV5-6 to TRBJ2-5; 8 bases fit TRBD1. CDR3 length: 16 residues. J gave up 5 bases and V 3 bases, and 12 bases lay outside the gene matches. Germline assignment: CDR1 SGHDT and CDR2 YYEEEE.

V usage is TRBV4-1 and J usage is TRBJ2-7; 7 nucleotides line up with TRBD2. The germline CDR1 and CDR2 sequences are MGHRA and YSYEKL. With V trimmed by 4 bases and J by 5 bases, 11 bases remained unmatched. The CDR3 contains 15 residues. The CDR3 loop is CASSRSGRESNEQYF. In DNA, the CDR3 is TGCGCCAGCAGCCGAAGCGGGCGGGAGAGTAACGAGCAGTACTTC.

This sequence joins TRBV7-9 and TRBJ2-1; 8 bases fit TRBD2. Germline V gives CDR1 SEHNR, CDR2 FQNEAQ (reference sequence). After removal of 5 bases from V and 10 bases from J, the junction contained 16 bases not matched to a gene. CDR3 length: 16 residues. This CDR3 reads CASSPLGAGALLEQFF. CDR3 nucleotide sequence: TGTGCCAGCAGCCCCCTGGGAGCGGGAGCGTTGCTGGAGCAGTTCTTC.

On this clone itself: This may come from a read error, since a much larger clone is one base off. The same CDR3 arises from other DNA sequences in this sample as well. The chain is built from TRBV5-1 and TRBJ2-7; tentative D call: TRBD1 (5 bases). The CDR3 sequence is 13 residues long. Germline V CDR1 and CDR2: SGHRS, YFSETQ. Trimming cost V 0 bases and J 2 bases, with 6 bases left between them. The CDR3 coding sequence is TGCGCCAGCAGCTTGGGGGGCCCCTACGAGCAGTACTTC. Translated, it gives CASSLGGPYEQYF. Complete variable domain (other parts from reference TRBV5-1 and TRBJ2-7): KAGVTQTPRYLIKTRGQQVTLSCSPISGHRSVSWYQQTPGQGLQFLFEYFSETQRNKGNFPGRFSGRQFSNSRSEMNVSTLELGDSALYLCASSLGGPYEQYFGPGTRLTVT.

This chain connects TRBV5-1 to TRBJ2-1, with TRBD1 matching 9 bases. CDR1 is SGHRS, CDR2 YFSETQ, per germline. The CDR3 contains 15 residues. V was pared by 3 bases and J by 7 bases, with 8 bases of the junction left unmatched. CDR3 in amino acids: CASSSGTGKGNEQFF. Written as DNA, the CDR3 is TGCGCCAGCAGCTCGGGGACAGGGAAGGGGAATGAGCAGTTCTTC.

The chain recombines TRBV28 with TRBJ2-5, with D uncertain. The CDR3 runs to 12 residues. Looked up from germline, CDR1 is MDHEN and CDR2 is SYDVKM. Trimming stripped 5 bases from V and 5 bases from J, with 9 bases between. The CDR3, as DNA: TGTGCCAGCAGTCTACTGAGGGAGACCCAGTACTTC. Translation: CASSLLRETQYF.

The V gene is TRBV4-1, the J gene TRBJ2-1; weak D call: TRBD2 (6 bases). The V end was cut by 4 bases, the J end by 9 bases, with 16 bases between. Per germline, CDR1 MGHRA and CDR2 YSYEKL. This CDR3 has 14 amino acids. CDR3 in amino acids: CASSRGTREAEQFF. The CDR3 coding sequence is TGCGCCAGCAGCCGAGGGACTCGCGAGGCTGAGCAGTTCTTC.

V gene TRBV28 combines with J gene TRBJ2-7, with no clear D. V was trimmed by 3 bases and J by 2 bases, leaving 14 bases between them. There are 15 residues in the CDR3. The germline V gene has CDR1 MDHEN and CDR2 SYDVKM. The CDR3 DNA is TGTGCCAGCAGTTTCGGCGGTTCTTTACCCTACGAGCAGTACTTC. Translation gives CASSFGGSLPYEQYF.

The V gene is TRBV19, the J gene TRBJ2-3; 9 nucleotides agree with TRBD1. Germline V lookup: CDR1 LNHDA, CDR2 SQIVND (reference sequence). The length of the CDR3 is 15 residues. V gave up 7 bases and J gave up 3 bases; unmatched junction bases: 8. The CDR3 region is CASTAGQGWTDTQYF. DNA for the CDR3: TGTGCCAGTACCGCAGGACAGGGGTGGACAGATACGCAGTATTTT. Drawing the rest from reference TRBV19 and TRBJ2-3, the complete variable domain is DGGITQSPKYLFRKEGQNVTLSCEQNLNHDAMYWYRQDPGQGLRLIYYSQIVNDFQKGDIAEGYSVSREKKESFPLTVTSAQKNPTAFYLCASTAGQGWTDTQYFGPGTRLTVL.